Presented here are 25 T cell receptor beta chains from one specimen sequenced in a study of T cell repertoires in cytomegalovirus infection. MiXCR, applied by TCRdb to the reads, yields one record per CDR3 protein. There are roughly 100,000 distinct CDR3 sequences in the sample; 15% to 20% occur only once, and about 7.3% lies in the top ten. The sequenced material came from PBMCs. The receptors here all came from a human donor in good health (CMV status not recorded). Some clones in this sample may be carry-over from other donors' samples.

In its sample, this clonotype was seen many times. The V gene is TRBV20-1, the J gene TRBJ1-6; no definite D call. Germline V gene data show CDR1 as DFQATT and CDR2 as SNEGSKA (reference sequence). The CDR3 is made up of 15 amino acids. V lost 0 bases to trimming and J lost 8 bases, with 14 bases between them. This CDR3 is CSARDSGRKDSPLHF. CDR3 nucleotides: TGCAGTGCTAGAGATTCGGGCAGGAAAGATTCACCCCTCCACTTT.

This clonotype came up a few times. The rearrangement links TRBV30 to TRBJ1-2; D not resolved. CDR1 and CDR2 (germline): GTSNPN, SVGIG (reference sequence). V was shortened by 1 base and J by 3 bases, with 6 bases between the two germline ends. This CDR3 spans 12 amino acids. Here the CDR3 DNA reads TGTGCCTGGAGTGAACAGTACTATGGCTACACCTTC. Translating it yields CAWSEQYYGYTF.

The J gene is TRBJ2-5, the V gene TRBV29-1; TRBD2 aligns across 8 bases. Germline-derived CDR1 and CDR2 are SQVTM and ANQGSEA. J lost 5 bases, V lost 6 bases, and 8 bases had no gene match. The CDR3 sequence is 13 residues long. CDR3 coding DNA: TGCAGCGTCCTCCGGGGGGGCCTCGAGACCCAGTACTTC. It is translated as CSVLRGGLETQYF.

The chain is built from TRBV5-5 and TRBJ2-5, with 8 bases that match TRBD1. The CDR3 runs 16 residues. Losses at the gene ends were 1 base for V and 2 bases for J; bases not matched to a gene: 7. Germline CDR1 is SGHKS and CDR2 is YYEKEE (reference sequence). The CDR3 loop is CASSLIDRGPQETQYF. The CDR3, as DNA: TGTGCCAGCAGCTTGATCGACAGGGGCCCGCAAGAGACCCAGTACTTC.

This clonotype has a count of ten or more. The chain has TRBV7-9 and TRBJ2-7, with 8 bases lining up with TRBD2. This CDR3 has 14 residues. CDR1 is SEHNR and CDR2 is FQNEAQ in the germline V gene (reference sequence). V was clipped by 4 bases and J by 9 bases; unmatched bases: 11. The CDR3 protein is CASSSKRGRFVQYF. In DNA, the CDR3 is TGTGCCAGCAGCTCCAAGCGGGGGCGTTTCGTGCAGTACTTC.

This chain uses TRBV20-1 with TRBJ2-3; D is unclear. The CDR3 consists of 14 residues. V lost 2 bases to trimming and J lost 0 bases, with 9 bases between them. Germline assignment: CDR1 DFQATT and CDR2 SNEGSKA (reference sequence). The DNA of the CDR3 is TGCAGTGCTAGACCTATAAACAGCACAGATACGCAGTATTTT. Its translation: CSARPINSTDTQYF.

This clonotype was seen only a few times. The chain is built from TRBV2 and TRBJ1-5; 7 nucleotides agree with TRBD1. CDR1 and CDR2 from the germline V gene are SNHLY and FYNNEI. V dropped 11 bases and J dropped 6; count of bases not matched to a gene: 13. The CDR3 is made up of 14 amino acids. The CDR3 DNA sequence: TGTGCCTGTACCGACAGGGTGAGAAGTCAGCCCCAGCATTTT. Translation: CACTDRVRSQPQHF.

The chain uses TRBV20-1 and TRBJ1-1; D remains ambiguous. Trimming took 0 bases from V and 4 from J, leaving 9 bases between them. The CDR3 length is 13 residues. Germline CDR1 and CDR2: DFQATT and SNEGSKA (reference sequence). The CDR3 DNA reads as TGCAGTGCTAGAGATACTAGGATCACTGAAGCTTTCTTT. It encodes CSARDTRITEAFF.

This clonotype was counted only a few times. V and J are TRBV30 and TRBJ1-1; 7 positions match TRBD1. The junction had 6 bases not matched to a gene; V was cut back by 5 bases and J by 6 bases. The germline gives CDR1 GTSNPN, CDR2 SVGIG (reference sequence). This CDR3 spans 12 amino acids. The CDR3 DNA follows: TGTGCCTGGGCCTCAGGGGGTGCTGAAGCTTTCTTT. Protein: CAWASGGAEAFF.

This clonotype was seen a few times. The V call is TRBV12-3 or TRBV12-4, the J call TRBJ2-7; 8 nucleotides agree with TRBD1. The V segment lost 8 bases and the J segment 4 bases; nucleotides outside the gene matches: 4. The CDR3 is made up of 12 amino acids. The CDR3 sequence: CASGQGFYEQYF. The CDR3 DNA sequence: TGTGCCAGCGGACAGGGTTTTTACGAGCAGTACTTC.

This clonotype was picked up many times. This chain links TRBV7-2 with TRBJ2-5, with 8 bases identical to TRBD1. The germline V gene encodes CDR1 SGHTA and CDR2 FQGNSA. Unmatched junction bases numbered 13, after V lost 5 bases and J lost 5 bases. The CDR3 length is 16 residues. The CDR3 region has the DNA TGTGCCAGCAGCCCCTACCGGGACAGGCTTAGGGAGACCCAGTACTTC. Protein sequence: CASSPYRDRLRETQYF.

This clonotype came up many times. The V and J genes are TRBV7-2 and TRBJ2-7, with TRBD2 identical over 7 bases. Germline values: CDR1 SGHTA, CDR2 FQGNSA. Losses at the gene ends were 6 bases for V and 3 bases for J; bases not matched to a gene: 11. The CDR3 extends over 15 amino acids. Here the CDR3 DNA reads TGTGCCAGCAGAAAAACAGCGGGGAGGGACTACGAGCAGTACTTC. Its protein is CASRKTAGRDYEQYF.

The sample holds many counts of this clonotype. The chain is built from TRBV9 and TRBJ1-3; TRBD1 aligns across 10 bases. Germline V gene sequence: CDR1 SGDLS, CDR2 YYNGEE. V shed 4 bases and J 5 bases; nucleotides not matched to a gene: 9. The CDR3 covers 16 residues. In DNA, the CDR3 is TGTGCCAGCAGCCCGATGACAGGGGGCTTAAGAAACACCATATATTTT. Encoded protein: CASSPMTGGLRNTIYF.

The chain joins TRBV6-4 to TRBJ2-3, with 9 bases lining up with TRBD2. Per germline, CDR1 MRHNA and CDR2 SNTAGT. The CDR3 is 14 residues long. The V gene end was trimmed by 6 bases and the J gene end by 1 base; junction bases not matched to a gene: 2. CDR3 protein: CASSERGGTDTQYF. In DNA, the CDR3 is TGTGCCAGCAGCGAGCGGGGGGGCACAGATACGCAGTATTTT.

V is TRBV7-2 and J is TRBJ2-7; 7 bases agree with TRBD2. Germline trimming cut 5 bases from V and 2 bases from J; bases unmatched to any gene: 12. Germline CDR1 is SGHTA and CDR2 is FQGNSA. The CDR3 contains 16 residues. CDR3 nucleotides: TGTGCCAGCAGCGTAGTCAGCGGGGCGCTTCCCTACGAGCAGTACTTC. It encodes CASSVVSGALPYEQYF. Supplemented by reference TRBV7-2 and TRBJ2-7, the full variable domain reads GAGVSQSPSNKVTEKGKDVELRCDPISGHTALYWYRQSLGQGLEFLIYFQGNSAPDKSGLPSDRFSAERTGGSVSTLTIQRTQQEDSAVYLCASSVVSGALPYEQYFGPGTRLTVT.

In the case of this clonotype: A read error is possible here, since a much larger clone lies one base away. The chain joins TRBV19 to TRBJ2-1; no definite D call. The CDR3 has 13 amino acids. Germline V CDR1 and CDR2: LNHDA, SQIVND (reference sequence). The CDR3 nucleotides read TGTGCCAGTATTTCGGCAGAAACGAATGAGCAGTTATTC. It translates to CASISAETNEQLF.

This clonotype was seen repeatedly, ten times or more. This chain connects TRBV7-8 to TRBJ1-1, with 11 nucleotides matching TRBD1. CDR1 and CDR2 (germline): SGHVS, FQNEAQ. The CDR3 runs to 19 residues. V was clipped by 1 base and J by 3 bases; unmatched bases: 13. This CDR3 is CASSLGGTGGIWMDTEAFF. In DNA form, the CDR3 reads TGTGCCAGCAGCTTAGGCGGGACAGGGGGAATTTGGATGGACACTGAAGCTTTCTTT.

This chain connects TRBV20-1 to TRBJ1-2; D is ambiguous. The germline gives CDR1 DFQATT, CDR2 SNEGSKA (reference sequence). This CDR3 region has 13 residues. The V gene lost 3 bases and the J gene lost 3 bases, with 11 bases spanning the gap. The CDR3 nucleotides are TGCAGTGCTAGCCAGGACGGAGACTATGGCTACACCTTC. Its translation: CSASQDGDYGYTF.

There are many counts of this clonotype. V usage is TRBV28 and J usage is TRBJ2-7, with D tentatively TRBD1 or TRBD2 (5 bases each). V lost 1 base and J lost 9, with 10 bases in between. CDR1 and CDR2 from the germline V gene are MDHEN and SYDVKM. CDR3 length: 12 amino acids. The CDR3 here is CASSLSRDGQYF. CDR3 DNA sequence: TGTGCCAGCAGTTTATCGAGGGACGGGCAGTACTTC. Full variable domain (remainder filled in from reference TRBV28 and TRBJ2-7): DVKVTQSSRYLVKRTGEKVFLECVQDMDHENMFWYRQDPGLGLRLIYFSYDVKMKEKGDIPEGYSVSREKKERFSLILESASTNQTSMYLCASSLSRDGQYFGPGTRLTVT.

On this clonotype: A clone one base away is much larger, so this may be a read error. The CDR3 coding sequence is TGCAGCGTTCTAGCGGGGGAGGGGACCCAGTACTTC. Translated, it gives CSVLAGEGTQYF. The chain carries TRBV29-1 and TRBJ2-5; 10 positions agree with TRBD2. Per the germline V gene, CDR1 is SQVTM and CDR2 is ANQGSEA. V gave up 5 bases and J gave up 7 bases; unmatched junction bases: 4. The CDR3 runs 12 residues.

This clonotype was detected ten times or more. The gene calls are TRBV29-1 and TRBJ1-2; the D is unclear. CDR1 and CDR2 (germline): SQVTM, ANQGSEA. V gave up 4 bases and J gave up 5 bases, with 8 bases separating them. There are 11 residues in the CDR3. The DNA of the CDR3 is TGCAGCGTTGGAGGGATTTATGGCTACACCTTC. It is translated as CSVGGIYGYTF.

The chain recombines TRBV7-9 with TRBJ1-4, with 9 bases aligning to TRBD1. CDR3 size: 15 residues. The germline V gene encodes CDR1 SEHNR and CDR2 FQNEAQ (reference sequence). V shed 5 bases, J shed 8 bases, and the junction held 9 bases outside the gene matches. In DNA form, the CDR3 reads TGTGCCAGCAGCCAAACCGGACAGGGGAAAGAAAAACTGTTTTTT. Translating it yields CASSQTGQGKEKLFF.

This clonotype was detected many times. V and J are TRBV4-2 and TRBJ2-1, with TRBD2 matching over 10 bases. CDR1 and CDR2 from the germline V gene are LGHNA and YNFKEQ. V shed 4 bases and J 7 bases; nucleotides not matched to a gene: 7. The CDR3 covers 15 residues. CDR3 in amino acids: CASSPIAGGRNEQFF. The DNA for the CDR3 is TGTGCCAGCAGCCCTATAGCGGGGGGAAGGAATGAGCAGTTCTTC.

The rearrangement uses TRBV6-2 or TRBV6-3 and TRBJ2-1; 8 bases are shared with TRBD1. This CDR3 region has 15 residues. Germline CDR1 MNHEY, CDR2 SVGEGT. Trimming removed 5 bases from V and 6 bases from J; junction bases left unmatched: 9. CDR3 sequence reads: CASSQTTGAANEQFF. CDR3 DNA sequence: TGTGCCAGCAGTCAAACGACAGGGGCGGCCAATGAGCAGTTCTTC.

This clonotype was detected only a few times. The V gene is TRBV15, the J gene TRBJ2-7, with D unresolved. Germline V gene lookup returns CDR1 LNHNV and CDR2 YYDKDF (reference sequence). V gave up 0 bases and J gave up 0 bases, with 12 bases separating them. This CDR3 contains 16 residues. The DNA for the CDR3 is TGTGCCACCAGCAGAGAGCCAGTTCAGAGCTCCTACGAGCAGTACTTC. As protein: CATSREPVQSSYEQYF.